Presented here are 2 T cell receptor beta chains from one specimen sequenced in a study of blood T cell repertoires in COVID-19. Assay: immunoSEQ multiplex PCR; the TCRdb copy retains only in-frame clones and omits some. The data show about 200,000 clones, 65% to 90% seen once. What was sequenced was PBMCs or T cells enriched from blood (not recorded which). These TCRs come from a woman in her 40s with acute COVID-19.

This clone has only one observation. The CDR3 region is CASSTGVRAEAFF. The CDR3 bases are TGTGCCAGCAGTACAGGGGTTCGGGCTGAAGCTTTCTTT. The V call is TRBV6-5, the J call TRBJ1-1, with TRBD1 matching 7 bases. The CDR3 consists of 13 residues. V shed 5 bases and J 6 bases; nucleotides not matched to a gene: 6. Germline V CDR1 and CDR2: MNHEY, SVGAGI.

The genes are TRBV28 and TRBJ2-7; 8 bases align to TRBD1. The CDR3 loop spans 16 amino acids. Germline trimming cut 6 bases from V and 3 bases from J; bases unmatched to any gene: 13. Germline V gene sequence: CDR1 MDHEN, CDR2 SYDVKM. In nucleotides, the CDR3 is TGTGCCAGCAGGAGGCCCGCGACAGGGGCCAACTACGAGCAGTACTTC. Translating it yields CASRRPATGANYEQYF. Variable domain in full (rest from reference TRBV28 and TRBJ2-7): DVKVTQSSRYLVKRTGEKVFLECVQDMDHENMFWYRQDPGLGLRLIYFSYDVKMKEKGDIPEGYSVSREKKERFSLILESASTNQTSMYLCASRRPATGANYEQYFGPGTRLTVT.